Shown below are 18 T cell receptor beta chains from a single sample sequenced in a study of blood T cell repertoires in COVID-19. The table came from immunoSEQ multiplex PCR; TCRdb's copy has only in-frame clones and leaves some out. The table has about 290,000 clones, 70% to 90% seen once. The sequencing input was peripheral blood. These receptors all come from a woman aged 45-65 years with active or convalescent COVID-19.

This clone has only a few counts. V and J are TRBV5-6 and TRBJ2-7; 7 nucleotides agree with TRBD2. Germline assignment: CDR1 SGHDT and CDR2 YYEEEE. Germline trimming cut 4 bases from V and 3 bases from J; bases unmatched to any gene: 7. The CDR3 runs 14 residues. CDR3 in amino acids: CASSRLAGVYEQYF. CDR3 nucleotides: TGTGCCAGCAGCCGACTAGCAGGAGTCTACGAGCAGTACTTC. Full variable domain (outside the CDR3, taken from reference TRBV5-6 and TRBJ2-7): DAGVTQSPTHLIKTRGQQVTLRCSPKSGHDTVSWYQQALGQGPQFIFQYYEEEERQRGNFPDRFSGHQFPNYSSELNVNALLLGDSALYLCASSRLAGVYEQYFGPGTRLTVT.

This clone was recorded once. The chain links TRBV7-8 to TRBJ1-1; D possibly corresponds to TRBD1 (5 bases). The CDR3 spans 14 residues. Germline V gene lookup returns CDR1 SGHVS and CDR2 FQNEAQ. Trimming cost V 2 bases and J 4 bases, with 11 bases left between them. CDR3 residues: CASSLQGRVTEAFF. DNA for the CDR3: TGTGCCAGCAGCTTACAGGGTAGGGTCACTGAAGCTTTCTTT.

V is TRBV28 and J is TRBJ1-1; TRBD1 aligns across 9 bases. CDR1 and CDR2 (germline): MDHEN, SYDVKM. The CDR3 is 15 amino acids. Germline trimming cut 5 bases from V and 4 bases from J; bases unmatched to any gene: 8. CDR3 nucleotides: TGTGCCAGCAGTATAACAGGGGGCAGGGGCACTGAAGCTTTCTTT. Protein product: CASSITGGRGTEAFF.

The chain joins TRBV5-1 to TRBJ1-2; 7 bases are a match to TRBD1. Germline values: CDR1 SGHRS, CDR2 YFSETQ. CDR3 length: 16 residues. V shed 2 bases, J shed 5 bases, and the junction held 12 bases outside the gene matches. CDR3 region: CASSFDQGEFNYGYTF. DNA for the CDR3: TGCGCCAGCAGCTTCGACCAGGGGGAATTTAATTATGGCTACACCTTC.

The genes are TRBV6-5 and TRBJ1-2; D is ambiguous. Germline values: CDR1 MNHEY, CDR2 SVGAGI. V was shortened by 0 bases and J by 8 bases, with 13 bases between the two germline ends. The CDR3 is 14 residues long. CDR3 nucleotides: TGTGCCAGCAGTTACTCGCACAGTCCAAGGGGCTACACCTTC. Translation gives CASSYSHSPRGYTF.

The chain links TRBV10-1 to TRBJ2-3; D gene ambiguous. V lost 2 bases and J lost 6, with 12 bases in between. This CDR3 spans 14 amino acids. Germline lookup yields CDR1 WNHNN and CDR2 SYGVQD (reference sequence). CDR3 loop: CASSEEHGSDTQYF. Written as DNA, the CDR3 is TGCGCCAGCAGTGAGGAGCATGGTTCGGATACGCAGTATTTT.

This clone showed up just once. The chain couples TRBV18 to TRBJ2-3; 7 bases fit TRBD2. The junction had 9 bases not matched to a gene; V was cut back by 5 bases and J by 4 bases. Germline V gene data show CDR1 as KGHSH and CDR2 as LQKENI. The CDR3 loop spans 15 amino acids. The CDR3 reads CASSTTSRYSDTQYF. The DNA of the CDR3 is TGTGCCAGCTCAACGACTAGCAGATATTCAGATACGCAGTATTTT. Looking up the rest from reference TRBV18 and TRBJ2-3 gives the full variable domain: NAGVMQNPRHLVRRRGQEARLRCSPMKGHSHVYWYRQLPEEGLKFMVYLQKENIIDESGMPKERFSAEFPKEGPSILRIQQVVRGDSAAYFCASSTTSRYSDTQYFGPGTRLTVL.

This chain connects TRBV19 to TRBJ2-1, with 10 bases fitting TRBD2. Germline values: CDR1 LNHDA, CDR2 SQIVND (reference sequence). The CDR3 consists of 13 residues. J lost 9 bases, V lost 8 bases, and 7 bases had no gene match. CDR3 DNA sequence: TGTGCCAGTGAGCGGGAGGGCCTCGGTGAGCAGTTCTTC. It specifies CASEREGLGEQFF.

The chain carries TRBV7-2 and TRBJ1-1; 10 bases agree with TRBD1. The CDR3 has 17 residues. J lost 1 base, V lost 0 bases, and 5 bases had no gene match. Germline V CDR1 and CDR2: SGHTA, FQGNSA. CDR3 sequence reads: CASSLAGQGGPNTEAFF. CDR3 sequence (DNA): TGTGCCAGCAGCTTAGCAGGACAGGGGGGGCCGAACACTGAAGCTTTCTTT.

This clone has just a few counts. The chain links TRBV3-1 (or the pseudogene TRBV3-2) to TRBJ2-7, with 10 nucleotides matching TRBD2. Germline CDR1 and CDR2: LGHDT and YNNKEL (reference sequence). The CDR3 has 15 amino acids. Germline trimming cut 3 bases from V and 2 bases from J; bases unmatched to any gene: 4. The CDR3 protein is CASSHNSGRTYEQYF. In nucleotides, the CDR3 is TGTGCCAGCAGCCACAATAGCGGGAGGACCTACGAGCAGTACTTC.

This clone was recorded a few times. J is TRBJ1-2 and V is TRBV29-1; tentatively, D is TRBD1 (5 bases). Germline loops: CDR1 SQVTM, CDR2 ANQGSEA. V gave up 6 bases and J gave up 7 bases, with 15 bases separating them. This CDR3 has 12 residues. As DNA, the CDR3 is TGCAGCGTCTGGGGGGGGGAGACTGGCTACACCTTC. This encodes CSVWGGETGYTF.

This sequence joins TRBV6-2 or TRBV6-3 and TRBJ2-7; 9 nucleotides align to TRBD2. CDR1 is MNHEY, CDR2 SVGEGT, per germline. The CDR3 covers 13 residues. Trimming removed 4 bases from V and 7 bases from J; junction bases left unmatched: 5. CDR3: CASSFLTSGEQYF. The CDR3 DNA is TGTGCCAGCAGTTTCCTGACTAGCGGAGAGCAGTACTTC.

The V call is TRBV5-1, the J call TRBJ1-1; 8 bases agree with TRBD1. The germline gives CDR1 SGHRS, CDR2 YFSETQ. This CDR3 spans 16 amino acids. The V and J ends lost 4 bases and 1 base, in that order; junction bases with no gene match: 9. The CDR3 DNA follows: TGCGCCAGCAGCCCTGGACAGGGAATGGGGAACACTGAAGCTTTCTTT. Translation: CASSPGQGMGNTEAFF.

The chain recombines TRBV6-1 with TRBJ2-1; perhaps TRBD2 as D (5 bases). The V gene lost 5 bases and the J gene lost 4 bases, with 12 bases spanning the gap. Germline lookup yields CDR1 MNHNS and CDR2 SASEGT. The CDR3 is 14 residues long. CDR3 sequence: CASSFSGMYNEQFF. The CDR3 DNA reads TGTGCCAGCAGTTTCTCCGGGATGTACAATGAGCAGTTCTTC.

As DNA, the CDR3 is TGCGCCAGCAGCTTCGGGACAGCACAAGAGACCCAGTACTTC. Amino acid sequence: CASSFGTAQETQYF. The V gene is TRBV5-1, the J gene TRBJ2-5; 7 bases line up with TRBD1. There are 14 residues in the CDR3. J lost 2 bases, V lost 2 bases, and 3 bases had no gene match. CDR1 and CDR2 (germline): SGHRS, YFSETQ.

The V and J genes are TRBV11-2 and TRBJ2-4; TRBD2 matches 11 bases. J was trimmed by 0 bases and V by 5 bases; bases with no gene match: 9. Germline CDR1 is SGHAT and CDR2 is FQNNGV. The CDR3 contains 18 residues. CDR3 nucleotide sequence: TGTGCCAGCAGCACCTACCTAGCGGGAGGCCGAGCCAAAAACATTCAGTACTTC. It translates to CASSTYLAGGRAKNIQYF.

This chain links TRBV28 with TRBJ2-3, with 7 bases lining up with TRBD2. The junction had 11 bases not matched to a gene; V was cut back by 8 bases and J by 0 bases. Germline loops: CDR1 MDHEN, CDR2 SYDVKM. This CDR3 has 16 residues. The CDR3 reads CASPPSGAESTDTQYF. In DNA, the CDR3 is TGTGCCAGCCCCCCAAGCGGGGCAGAAAGCACAGATACGCAGTATTTT. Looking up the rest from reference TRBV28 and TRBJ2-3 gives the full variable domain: DVKVTQSSRYLVKRTGEKVFLECVQDMDHENMFWYRQDPGLGLRLIYFSYDVKMKEKGDIPEGYSVSREKKERFSLILESASTNQTSMYLCASPPSGAESTDTQYFGPGTRLTVL.

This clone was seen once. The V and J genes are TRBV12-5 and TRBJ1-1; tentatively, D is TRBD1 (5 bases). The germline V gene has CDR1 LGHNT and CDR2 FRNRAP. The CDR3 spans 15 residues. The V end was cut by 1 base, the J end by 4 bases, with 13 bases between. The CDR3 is CASGLALQRGTEAFF. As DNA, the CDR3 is TGTGCTAGTGGTTTGGCTCTACAAAGGGGCACTGAAGCTTTCTTT.